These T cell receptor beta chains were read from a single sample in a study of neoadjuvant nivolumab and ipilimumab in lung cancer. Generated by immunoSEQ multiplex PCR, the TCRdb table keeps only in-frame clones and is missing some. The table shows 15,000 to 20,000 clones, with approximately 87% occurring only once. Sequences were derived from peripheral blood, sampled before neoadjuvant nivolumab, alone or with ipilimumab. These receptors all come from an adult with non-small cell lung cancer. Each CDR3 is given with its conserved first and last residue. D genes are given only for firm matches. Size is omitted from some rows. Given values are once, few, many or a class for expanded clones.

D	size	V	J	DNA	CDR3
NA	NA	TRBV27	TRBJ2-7	TGTGCCAGCAGTTCGAATTCCTACGAGCAGTACTTC	CASSSNSYEQYF
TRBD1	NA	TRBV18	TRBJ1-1	TGTGCCAGCTCACCCCGACAGGGTATAACTGAAGCTTTCTTT	CASSPRQGITEAFF
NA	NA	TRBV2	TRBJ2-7	TGTGCCAGCAGTGAAACAGGGATTAGGAACAAGCAGTACTTC	CASSETGIRNKQYF
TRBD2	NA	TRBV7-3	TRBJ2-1	TGTGCCAGCAGCTTAAACCCGACTAGCGGGGTAAATGAGCAGTTCTTC	CASSLNPTSGVNEQFF
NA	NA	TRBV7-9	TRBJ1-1	TGTGCCAGCAGTCGGGGCGGGACTGAAGCTTTCTTT	CASSRGGTEAFF
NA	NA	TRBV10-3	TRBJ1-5	TGTGCCATCAGTGTAAGCCTGATCGATCAGCCCCAGCATTTT	CAISVSLIDQPQHF
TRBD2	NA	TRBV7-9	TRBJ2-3	TGTGCCAGCAGCTTAGTAGCGGGCCTCACAGATACGCAGTATTTT	CASSLVAGLTDTQYF
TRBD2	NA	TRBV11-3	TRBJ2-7	TGTGCCAGCAGCTTAAGCCCGGGACTAGCGGGAGCCTACGAGCAGTACTTC	CASSLSPGLAGAYEQYF
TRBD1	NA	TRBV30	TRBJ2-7	TGTGCCTGGGGGGACAGGGGGCGTCGAAATTCTGAGCAGTACTTC	CAWGDRGRRNSEQYF
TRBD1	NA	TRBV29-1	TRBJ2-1	TGCAGCGTTGAGGGGACAGGGCTCAATGAGCAGTTCTTC	CSVEGTGLNEQFF
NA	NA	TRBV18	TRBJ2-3	TGTGCCAGCTCATCAACCACAGATACGCAGTATTTT	CASSSTTDTQYF
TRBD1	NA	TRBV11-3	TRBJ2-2	TGTGCCAGCAGCCCCGACAGGGCGGGGGAGCTGTTTTTT	CASSPDRAGELFF
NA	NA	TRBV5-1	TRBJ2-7	TGCGCCAGCAGCTTGGCCGAAGGGAGCCACTACGAGCAGTACTTC	CASSLAEGSHYEQYF
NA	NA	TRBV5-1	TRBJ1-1	TGCGCCAGCCGACCTCAACAGGGAAACACTGAAGCTTTCTTT	CASRPQQGNTEAFF
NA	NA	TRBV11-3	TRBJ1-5	TGTGCCAGCAGCTTAATAATAGGCGATAGCAATCAGCCCCAGCATTTT	CASSLIIGDSNQPQHF
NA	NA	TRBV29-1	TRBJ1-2	TGCAGCGTTGAAGATCGGTTTGGAGACTATGGCTACACCTTC	CSVEDRFGDYGYTF
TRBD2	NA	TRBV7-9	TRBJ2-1	TGTGCCAGCAGTAACTCTAGCGGGAGGTCCTACAATGAGCAGTTCTTC	CASSNSSGRSYNEQFF
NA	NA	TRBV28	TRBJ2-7	TGTGCCAGCAGTAACGGCCTTCGGACGCCTGGCTACGAGCAGTACTTC	CASSNGLRTPGYEQYF
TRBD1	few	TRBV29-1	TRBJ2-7	TGCAGCGTTGAGAGGGCCGGGACAGCCGGTGGTTACGAGCAGTACTTC	CSVERAGTAGGYEQYF
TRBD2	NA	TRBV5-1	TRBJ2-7	TGCGCCAGCAGCAAGGGACTATCCTACGAGCAGTACTTC	CASSKGLSYEQYF
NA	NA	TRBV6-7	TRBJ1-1	TGTGCCAGCAGGCAGCCTGAAGCTTTCTTT	CASRQPEAFF
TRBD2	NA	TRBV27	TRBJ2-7	TGTGCCAGCAGCCTCGGACTAGCGGGATACTACGAGCAGTACTTC	CASSLGLAGYYEQYF
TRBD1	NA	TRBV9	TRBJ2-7	TGTGCCAGCAGCGTAGGTGGGACAGGGGATCGCGAGCAGTACTTC	CASSVGGTGDREQYF
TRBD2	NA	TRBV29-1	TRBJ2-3	TGCAGCGTTGAAAGCCGGGATCCTAGCGGGAGTGCTAGCACAGATACGCAGTATTTT	CSVESRDPSGSASTDTQYF
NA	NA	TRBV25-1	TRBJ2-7	TGTGCCAGCAGTGATTGGGGGACGGCTAGCTCCTACGAGCAGTACTTC	CASSDWGTASSYEQYF
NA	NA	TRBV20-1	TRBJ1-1	TGCAGTGCTAGATTAGGGGGTACGGCTTTCTTT	CSARLGGTAFF
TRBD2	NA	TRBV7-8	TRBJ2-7	TGTGCCAGCGGAGCGGGAGGCTCCTACGAGCAGTACTTC	CASGAGGSYEQYF
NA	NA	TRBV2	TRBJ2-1	TGTGCCAGCAGTGAACTCAGCCTTTACAATGAGCAGTTCTTC	CASSELSLYNEQFF
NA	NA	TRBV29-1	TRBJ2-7	TGCAGCGTTGGAGGGTTCTCCTACGAGCAGTACTTC	CSVGGFSYEQYF
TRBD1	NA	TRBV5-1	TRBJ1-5	TGCGCCAGCAGCTTAGGGGACAGGATGGATCAGCCCCAGCATTTT	CASSLGDRMDQPQHF
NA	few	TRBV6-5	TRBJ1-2	TGTGCCAGCAGTCCGACTCCCGGCCATGGCTACACCTTC	CASSPTPGHGYTF
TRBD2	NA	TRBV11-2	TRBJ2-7	TGTGCCAGCAGCTTAGTTTTGGGCGGGAGAAATGGCGGGGAGCAGTACTTC	CASSLVLGGRNGGEQYF
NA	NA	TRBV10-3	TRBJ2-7	TGTGCCACCCGAGGAGGGGTCGGTCCCTACGAGCAGTACTTC	CATRGGVGPYEQYF
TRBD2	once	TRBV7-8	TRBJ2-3	TGTGCCAGCACCTATAGCGGGAGGGTTTCGGATACGCAGTATTTT	CASTYSGRVSDTQYF
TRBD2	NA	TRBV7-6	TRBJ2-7	TGTGCCAGCAGCTTAGAGGGCGGGAGGGCCTACGAGCAGTACTTC	CASSLEGGRAYEQYF
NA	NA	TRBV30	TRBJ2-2	TGTGCCTGGAGATCCGGGGGCGGGGAGCTGTTTTTT	CAWRSGGGELFF
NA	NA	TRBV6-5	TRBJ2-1	TGTGCCAGCAGTTACGGAAGACACAATGAGCAGTTCTTC	CASSYGRHNEQFF
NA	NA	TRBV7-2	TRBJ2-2	TGTGCCAGCAGCTTAGCGGGGGGTCGGAACACCGGGGAGCTGTTTTTT	CASSLAGGRNTGELFF
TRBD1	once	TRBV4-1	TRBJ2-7	TGCGCCAGCAGCCAAGAGACAGGGTCTAGCTACGAGCAGTACTTC	CASSQETGSSYEQYF
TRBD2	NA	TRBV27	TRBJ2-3	TGTGCCAGCAGTTTCGGGACTAGCGGGACTGGCACAGATACGCAGTATTTT	CASSFGTSGTGTDTQYF
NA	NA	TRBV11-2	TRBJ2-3	TGTGCCAGCAGCTTTAGCGGAACTAGCACAGATACGCAGTATTTT	CASSFSGTSTDTQYF
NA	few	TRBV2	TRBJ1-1	TGTGCCAGCAGCATGGGGGATTTTGGCACTGAAGCTTTCTTT	CASSMGDFGTEAFF
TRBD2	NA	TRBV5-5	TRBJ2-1	TGTGCCAGCAGCTTGGCCGGGACTAGCGGGAGGGCCCAGTTCTTC	CASSLAGTSGRAQFF
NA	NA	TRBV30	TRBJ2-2	TGTGCCTGGAGCCCCACGAGGGAGCTGTTTTTT	CAWSPTRELFF
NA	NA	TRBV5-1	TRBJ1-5	TGCGCCAGCAGCCCGTCGGACAGACTCAATCAGCCCCAGCATTTT	CASSPSDRLNQPQHF
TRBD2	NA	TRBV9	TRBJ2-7	TGTGCCAGCAGCAAAGTTGGGGCGGGAGGCGAGCAGTACTTC	CASSKVGAGGEQYF
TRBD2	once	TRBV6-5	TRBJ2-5	TGTGCCAGCAGTTTAGGCGGGAGGGCCGGAGAGACCCAGTACTTC	CASSLGGRAGETQYF
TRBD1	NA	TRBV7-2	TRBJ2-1	TGTGCCAGCAGCTTACGGACAGCCGATTATTCAGGGGGCAATGAGCAGTTCTTC	CASSLRTADYSGGNEQFF
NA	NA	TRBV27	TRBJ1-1	TGTGCCAGCAGTTCCGGGACGTTTGAAGCTTTCTTT	CASSSGTFEAFF
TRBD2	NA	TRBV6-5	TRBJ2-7	TGTGCCAGCAGTTACCGCGGACTAGCGGGACAATACGAGCAGTACTTC	CASSYRGLAGQYEQYF
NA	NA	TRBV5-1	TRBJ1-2	TGCGCCAGCACCTGGGAAGCAGGGCTTGGCTACACCTTC	CASTWEAGLGYTF
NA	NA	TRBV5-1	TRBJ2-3	TGCGCCAGCAGCTTGGTCAGTTCTAGCACAGATACGCAGTATTTT	CASSLVSSSTDTQYF
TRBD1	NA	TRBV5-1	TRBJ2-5	TGCGCCAGCAGCGCGACCCGGGACAGGGGGGAGACCCAGTACTTC	CASSATRDRGETQYF
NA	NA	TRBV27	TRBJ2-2	TGTGCCAGCAGTTGGGGGGCGAACACCGGGGAGCTGTTTTTT	CASSWGANTGELFF
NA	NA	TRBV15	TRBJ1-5	TGTGCCACCAGCCGGGGGATAAATCAGCCCCAGCATTTT	CATSRGINQPQHF
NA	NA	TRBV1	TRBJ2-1	TGCACCAGCAGCCAAGATACAGGGACTAGCGGGAGGCCATACAATGAGCAGTTCTTC	CTSSQDTGTSGRPYNEQFF
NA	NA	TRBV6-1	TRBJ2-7	TGTGCCAGCAGTCCCCGGCAGTACGAGCAGTACTTC	CASSPRQYEQYF
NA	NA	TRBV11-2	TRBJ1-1	TGTGCCAGCAGCCTTAGACAAACGAACACTGAAGCTTTCTTT	CASSLRQTNTEAFF
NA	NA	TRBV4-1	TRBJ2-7	TGCGCCAGCAGCTCACCCCCCTCCTACGAGCAGTACTTC	CASSSPPSYEQYF